A single sample gave rise to the 26 T cell receptor beta chains below, sequenced in a study of T-cell memory formation after mild COVID-19. One entry per CDR3 protein, called by TCRdb with MiXCR from the 5' RACE reads. The data show about 400,000 distinct CDR3 sequences, less than 25% seen once. Input material: PBMCs or a T cell subset sorted from them (not recorded which). The source of these receptors is an adult woman who had mild COVID-19 (a few samples of this study predate the infection). Cell type and time point are not known.

As concerns this clonotype: The junction and the germline gene differ at one end; a read error may be behind it. The chain has TRBV18 and TRBJ2-7, with 7 bases matching TRBD1. This CDR3 has 15 amino acids. Germline CDR1 and CDR2: KGHSH and LQKENI. CDR3 in DNA: TGTGCCAGCTCACCACCGCAGGGACAGTCCTCCGAGCAGTACTTC. Protein: CASSPPQGQSSEQYF.

The chain couples TRBV7-3 to TRBJ2-2, with a weak D call TRBD1 (5 bases). The V end lost 5 bases, the J end lost 4 bases, and 17 bases lay between the germline ends. Germline lookup yields CDR1 SGHTA and CDR2 FQGTGA. This CDR3 region has 16 residues. The CDR3, as DNA: TGTGCCAGCAGCCCAAATAGGGGCCCCGGCACCGGGGAGCTGTTTTTT. As protein: CASSPNRGPGTGELFF. The full variable domain, rest sourced from reference TRBV7-3 and TRBJ2-2, is GAGVSQTPSNKVTEKGKYVELRCDPISGHTALYWYRQSLGQGPEFLIYFQGTGAADDSGLPNDRFFAVRPEGSVSTLKIQRTERGDSAVYLCASSPNRGPGTGELFFGEGSRLTVL.

This chain links TRBV27 with TRBJ2-5; TRBD2 matches 7 bases. From germline, CDR1 is MNHEY and CDR2 SMNVEV (reference sequence). Trimming took 6 bases from V and 5 from J; bases not matched to a gene: 6. This CDR3 has 13 residues. CDR3 residues: CASSWGGSETQYF. The CDR3 region has the DNA TGTGCCAGCAGCTGGGGGGGTTCGGAGACCCAGTACTTC.

The gene calls are TRBV6-5 and TRBJ2-3; D is uncertain. With 7 bases removed from V and 6 bases from J, the gap between germline ends came to 20 bases. CDR1 and CDR2 (germline): MNHEY, SVGAGI. The CDR3 has 15 amino acids. CDR3 nucleotides: TGTGCCAGCAAAGAGGCAGACGATACCCGGGATACGCAGTATTTT. It encodes CASKEADDTRDTQYF.

This clonotype was seen more than once but under ten times. The chain joins TRBV6-5 to TRBJ2-7; 13 bases map to TRBD2. The ends lost 6 bases at V and 3 bases at J; junction bases unmatched: 5. The length of the CDR3 is 15 residues. Germline lookup yields CDR1 MNHEY and CDR2 SVGAGI. This CDR3 reads CASRGGTSGNYEQYF. CDR3 DNA: TGTGCCAGCAGGGGGGGGACTAGCGGGAACTACGAGCAGTACTTC.

Only a few counts were recorded for this clonotype. The chain is built from TRBV29-1 and TRBJ2-5, with D perhaps TRBD2 (6 bases). Germline CDR1 SQVTM, CDR2 ANQGSEA. CDR3 length: 13 amino acids. Between the trimmed V and J ends, which lost 2 bases and 5 bases, there was a span of 12 bases. The CDR3 nucleotides are TGCAGCGTTGAATGGGGGGTTCTGGAGACCCAGTACTTC. Encoded protein: CSVEWGVLETQYF.

The genes are TRBV7-2 and TRBJ2-3, with a tentative D call TRBD2 (6 bases). The germline V and J ends were trimmed by 4 bases and 4 bases, with 12 bases remaining between them. Germline CDR1 and CDR2: SGHTA and FQGNSA. This CDR3 is built from 14 residues. CDR3 residues: CASSSQRGADTQYF. In DNA form, the CDR3 reads TGTGCCAGCAGCTCCCAACGCGGGGCAGATACGCAGTATTTT.

The chain carries TRBV5-1 and TRBJ2-3, with 9 bases identical to TRBD1. Losses at the gene ends were 4 bases for V and 4 bases for J; bases not matched to a gene: 7. Germline CDR1 SGHRS, CDR2 YFSETQ. This CDR3 spans 15 amino acids. The DNA for the CDR3 is TGCGCCAGCAGCGACGGGACAGGGCAAGCAGATACGCAGTATTTT. It codes for CASSDGTGQADTQYF.

The chain couples TRBV12-3 or TRBV12-4 to TRBJ1-2; 7 bases map to TRBD1. The length of the CDR3 is 17 residues. Losses at the gene ends were 6 bases for V and 2 bases for J; bases not matched to a gene: 15. CDR3 DNA sequence: TGTGCCAGCAGCAACAGGGGACAAAGAGAGGGCAACTATGGCTACACCTTC. Translated, it gives CASSNRGQREGNYGYTF.

This sequence joins TRBV4-2 and TRBJ2-2; D is ambiguous. Deletions cut 0 bases from V and 3 bases from J, with 8 bases between. This CDR3 spans 15 amino acids. CDR1 is LGHNA, CDR2 YNFKEQ, per germline. This CDR3 is CASSQDSRDTGELFF. The CDR3 DNA sequence: TGTGCCAGCAGCCAAGATAGTAGAGACACCGGGGAGCTGTTTTTT.

This clonotype was counted a few times. The CDR3 sequence: CASSGGQDRYNSPLHF. CDR3 DNA: TGTGCCAGCAGCGGGGGACAGGACCGATATAATTCACCCCTCCACTTT. The chain combines TRBV9 with TRBJ1-6; 8 nucleotides align to TRBD1. With V trimmed by 3 bases and J by 4 bases, 6 bases remained unmatched. CDR1 is SGDLS, CDR2 YYNGEE, per germline. The CDR3 covers 16 residues.

This clonotype turned up a few times. The chain is built from TRBV10-3 and TRBJ1-5; D remains unclear. V was pared by 0 bases and J by 4 bases, with 10 bases between. The CDR3 totals 15 residues. Per germline, CDR1 ENHRY and CDR2 SYGVKD. CDR3 in amino acids: CAISESIGRNQPQHF. The DNA for the CDR3 is TGTGCCATCAGTGAGTCGATTGGACGGAATCAGCCCCAGCATTTT.

This clonotype was seen repeatedly, ten times or more. The genes are TRBV18 and TRBJ2-7; D possibly corresponds to TRBD1 (6 bases). CDR3 length: 12 residues. Germline V gene sequence: CDR1 KGHSH, CDR2 LQKENI. Deletions cut 3 bases from V and 3 bases from J, with 6 bases between. CDR3 sequence: CASSPTGYEQYF. CDR3 nucleotide sequence: TGTGCCAGCTCACCGACAGGCTACGAGCAGTACTTC.

CDR3 DNA: TGTGCCAGCAGCCTCCTGACAGGGGGCGGCCCTGAAGCTTTCTTT. It yields the protein CASSLLTGGGPEAFF. This sequence joins TRBV7-9 and TRBJ1-1, with TRBD1 matching over 10 bases. The CDR3 consists of 15 residues. V dropped 5 bases and J dropped 6; count of bases not matched to a gene: 9. Germline CDR1 SEHNR, CDR2 FQNEAQ (reference sequence).

In DNA, the CDR3 is TGTGCCTGGGGGACCGGGACAGGGAACGAAAAACTGTTTTTT. This encodes CAWGTGTGNEKLFF. The chain links TRBV30 to TRBJ1-4, with 9 bases that match TRBD1. CDR3 size: 14 residues. The germline V gene encodes CDR1 GTSNPN and CDR2 SVGIG (reference sequence). Losses at the gene ends were 5 bases for V and 8 bases for J; bases not matched to a gene: 9. Complete variable domain (other parts from reference TRBV30 and TRBJ1-4): SQTIHQWPATLVQPVGSPLSLECTVEGTSNPNLYWYRQAAGRGLQLLFYSVGIGQISSEVPQNLSASRPQDRQFILSSKKLLLSDSGFYLCAWGTGTGNEKLFFGSGTQLSVL.

The table lists this clonotype with many counts. This rearrangement joins TRBV24-1 to TRBJ2-2, with 9 bases identical to TRBD1. CDR1 and CDR2 (germline): KGHDR, SFDVKD. J lost 3 bases, V lost 7 bases, and 5 bases had no gene match. The CDR3 spans 15 residues. The CDR3 coding sequence is TGTGCCACCAGCCTGGGACAGGGATACACCGGGGAGCTGTTTTTT. It codes for CATSLGQGYTGELFF.

This clonotype has at least ten counts. The chain links TRBV5-1 to TRBJ2-1; D not certain. Trimming left V 0 bases short and J 5 bases short, with 6 bases between. Germline values: CDR1 SGHRS, CDR2 YFSETQ. The length of the CDR3 is 13 residues. The CDR3 DNA reads as TGCGCCAGCAGCTTGGAGTGGGACAATGAGCAGTTCTTC. Protein product: CASSLEWDNEQFF.

This chain uses TRBV5-5 with TRBJ2-1; TRBD2 matches 13 bases. There are 15 residues in the CDR3. Trimming at V came to 2 bases and at J to 7 bases, leaving 3 bases not matched to a gene. Germline V gives CDR1 SGHKS, CDR2 YYEKEE (reference sequence). The DNA of the CDR3 is TGTGCCAGCAGCTTTCAACTAGCGGGGGGGAATGAGCAGTTCTTC. The encoded protein is CASSFQLAGGNEQFF. Filled out from reference TRBV5-5 and TRBJ2-1, the complete variable domain reads DAGVTQSPTHLIKTRGQQVTLRCSPISGHKSVSWYQQVLGQGPQFIFQYYEKEERGRGNFPDRFSARQFPNYSSELNVNALLLGDSALYLCASSFQLAGGNEQFFGPGTRLTVL.

This clonotype was seen a handful of times. The chain has TRBV30 and TRBJ2-7, with 12 nucleotides matching TRBD2. The CDR3 contains 16 residues. Germline values: CDR1 GTSNPN, CDR2 SVGIG (reference sequence). V trimming: 6 bases; J trimming: 1 base; junction bases outside the gene matches: 10. In nucleotides, the CDR3 is TGTGCCTGCCTGACTAGCGGGAGAGGCAGGTCCTACGAGCAGTACTTC. As protein: CACLTSGRGRSYEQYF.

The genes are TRBV29-1 and TRBJ2-3; maybe TRBD1 (7 bases). This CDR3 has 14 amino acids. Germline lookup yields CDR1 SQVTM and CDR2 ANQGSEA. Trimming took 4 bases from V and 3 from J, leaving 14 bases between them. CDR3 region: CSVGVQGRTDTQYF. For the CDR3, the DNA is TGCAGCGTTGGGGTACAGGGGAGGACAGATACGCAGTATTTT.

V is TRBV5-6 and J is TRBJ2-3; D not certain. CDR1 is SGHDT, CDR2 YYEEEE, per germline. There are 12 residues in the CDR3. Deletions cut 0 bases from V and 5 bases from J, with 4 bases between. The CDR3 reads CASSLVEDTQYF. CDR3 DNA sequence: TGTGCCAGCAGCTTGGTGGAAGATACGCAGTATTTT.

The table lists this clonotype with a few counts. The genes are TRBV12-3 or TRBV12-4 and TRBJ1-3; D remains unclear. This CDR3 contains 14 residues. Trimming stripped 7 bases from V and 0 bases from J, with 10 bases between. CDR3 bases: TGTGCCAGCATCATTCCAGGCTCTGGAAACACCATATATTTT. Translating it yields CASIIPGSGNTIYF.

The chain is built from TRBV11-3 and TRBJ2-2, with 7 positions matching TRBD2. The CDR3 extends over 16 amino acids. J gave up 3 bases and V 11 bases, and 15 bases lay outside the gene matches. Germline V gene lookup returns CDR1 SGHNT and CDR2 YENEEA. CDR3 coding DNA: TGTGCCTCCTCCAGTAATGTAGCGGGCCACACCGGGGAGCTGTTTTTT. Residues: CASSSNVAGHTGELFF.

The chain couples TRBV2 to TRBJ2-2, with D unclear. Per the germline V gene, CDR1 is SNHLY and CDR2 is FYNNEI. Trimming took off 8 bases at V and 3 bases at J, with 13 bases between the two ends. The length of the CDR3 is 14 residues. The CDR3 coding sequence is TGTGCCAGCCGCCCCCATGGGGACACCGGGGAGCTGTTTTTT. It is translated as CASRPHGDTGELFF.

V gene TRBV4-2 combines with J gene TRBJ2-3; 10 bases are shared with TRBD2. The J segment lost 1 base and the V segment lost 8 bases, leaving 3 bases of the junction unmatched. The CDR3 is 14 residues long. Germline V lookup: CDR1 LGHNA, CDR2 YNFKEQ. The CDR3 here is CASRSGRGTDTQYF. The DNA of the CDR3 is TGTGCCAGCCGGAGCGGGAGGGGCACAGATACGCAGTATTTT.

This clonotype occurred a few times. The chain is built from TRBV29-1 and TRBJ2-2; D might be TRBD1 or TRBD2, each matching 5 bases. This CDR3 spans 11 amino acids. V was clipped by 4 bases and J by 6 bases, with 6 bases between them. Germline assignment: CDR1 SQVTM and CDR2 ANQGSEA. This CDR3 reads CSVGGPGELFF. For the CDR3, the DNA is TGCAGCGTTGGGGGACCCGGGGAGCTGTTTTTT.